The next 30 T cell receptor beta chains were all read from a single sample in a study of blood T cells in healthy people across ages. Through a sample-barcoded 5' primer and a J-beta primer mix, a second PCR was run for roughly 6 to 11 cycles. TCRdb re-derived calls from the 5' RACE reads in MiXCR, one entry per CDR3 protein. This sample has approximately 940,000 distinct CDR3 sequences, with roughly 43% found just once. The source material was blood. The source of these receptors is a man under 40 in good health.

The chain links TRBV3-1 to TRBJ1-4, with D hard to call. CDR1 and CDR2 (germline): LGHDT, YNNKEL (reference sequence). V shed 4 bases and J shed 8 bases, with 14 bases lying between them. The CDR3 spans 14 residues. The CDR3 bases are TGTGCCAGCAGCCCCCCCACCCAGGAAGAAAAACTGTTTTTT. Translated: CASSPPTQEEKLFF.

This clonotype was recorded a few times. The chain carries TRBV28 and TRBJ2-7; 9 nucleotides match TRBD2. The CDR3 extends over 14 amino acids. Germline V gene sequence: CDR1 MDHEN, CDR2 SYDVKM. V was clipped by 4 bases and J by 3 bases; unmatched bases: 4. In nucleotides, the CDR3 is TGTGCCAGCAGTTCGGGACTAGCAGACTACGAGCAGTACTTC. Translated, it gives CASSSGLADYEQYF.

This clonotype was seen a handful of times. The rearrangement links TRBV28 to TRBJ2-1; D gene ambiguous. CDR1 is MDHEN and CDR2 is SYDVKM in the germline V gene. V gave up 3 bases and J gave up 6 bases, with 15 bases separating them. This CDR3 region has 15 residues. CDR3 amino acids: CASSFITNKVNEQFF. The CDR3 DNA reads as TGTGCCAGCAGTTTTATAACTAACAAGGTCAATGAGCAGTTCTTC.

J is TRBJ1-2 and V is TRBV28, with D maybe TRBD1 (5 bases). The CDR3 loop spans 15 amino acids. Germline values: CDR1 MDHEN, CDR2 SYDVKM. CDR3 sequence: CAIGGDSGSTYGYTF. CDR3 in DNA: TGTGCAATCGGGGGGGACTCCGGGTCAACCTATGGCTACACCTTC.

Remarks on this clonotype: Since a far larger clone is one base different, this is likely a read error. CDR3 sequence: CASSRQETQFF. Here the CDR3 DNA reads TGTGCCAGCAGCCGCCAAGAGACCCAGTTCTTC. The chain carries TRBV28 and TRBJ2-5; no definite D call. The J call could be wrong; TRBJ2-1 is a better fit for the DNA end. The germline V gene encodes CDR1 MDHEN and CDR2 SYDVKM. The CDR3 spans 11 residues.

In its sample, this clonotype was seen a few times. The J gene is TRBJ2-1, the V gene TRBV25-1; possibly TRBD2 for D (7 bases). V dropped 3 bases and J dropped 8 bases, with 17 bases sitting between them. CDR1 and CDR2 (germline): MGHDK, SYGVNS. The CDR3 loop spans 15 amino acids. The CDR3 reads CASSEWEGGLDEQFF. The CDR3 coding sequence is TGTGCCAGCAGTGAGTGGGAGGGGGGACTCGATGAGCAGTTCTTC.

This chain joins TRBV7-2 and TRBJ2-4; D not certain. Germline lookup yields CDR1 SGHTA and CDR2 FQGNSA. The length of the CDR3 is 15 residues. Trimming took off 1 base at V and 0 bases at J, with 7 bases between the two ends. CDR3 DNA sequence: TGTGCCAGCAGCTTAGATCTGACAGCCAAAAACATTCAGTACTTC. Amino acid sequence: CASSLDLTAKNIQYF.

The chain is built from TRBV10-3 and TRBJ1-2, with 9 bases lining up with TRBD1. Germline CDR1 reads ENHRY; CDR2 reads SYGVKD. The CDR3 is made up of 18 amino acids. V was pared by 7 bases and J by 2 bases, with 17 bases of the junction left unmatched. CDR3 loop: CAINPLPSPGTGNYGYTF. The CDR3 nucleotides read TGTGCCATCAATCCGTTACCTTCCCCCGGGACAGGGAACTATGGCTACACCTTC.

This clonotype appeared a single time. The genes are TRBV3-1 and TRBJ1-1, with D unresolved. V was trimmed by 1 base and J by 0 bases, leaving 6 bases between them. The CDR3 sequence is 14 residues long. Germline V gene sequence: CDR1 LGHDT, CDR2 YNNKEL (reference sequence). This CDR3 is CASSQVQMNTEAFF. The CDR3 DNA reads TGTGCCAGCAGCCAAGTACAGATGAACACTGAAGCTTTCTTT. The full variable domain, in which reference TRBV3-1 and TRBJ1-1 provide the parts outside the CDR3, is DTAVSQTPKYLVTQMGNDKSIKCEQNLGHDTMYWYKQDSKKFLKIMFSYNNKELIINETVPNRFSPKSPDKAHLNLHINSLELGDSAVYFCASSQVQMNTEAFFGQGTRLTVV.

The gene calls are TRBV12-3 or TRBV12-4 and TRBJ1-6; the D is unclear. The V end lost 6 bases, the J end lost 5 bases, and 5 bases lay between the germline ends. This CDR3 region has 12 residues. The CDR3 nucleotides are TGTGCCAGCAGATTTGATAATTCACCCCTCCACTTT. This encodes CASRFDNSPLHF.

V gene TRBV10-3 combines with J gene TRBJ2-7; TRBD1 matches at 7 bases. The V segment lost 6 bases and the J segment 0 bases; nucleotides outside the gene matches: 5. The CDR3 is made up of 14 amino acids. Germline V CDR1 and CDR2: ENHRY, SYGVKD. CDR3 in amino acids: CAIRGDSSSYEQYF. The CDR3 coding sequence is TGTGCCATCAGGGGGGACAGTTCCTCCTACGAGCAGTACTTC.

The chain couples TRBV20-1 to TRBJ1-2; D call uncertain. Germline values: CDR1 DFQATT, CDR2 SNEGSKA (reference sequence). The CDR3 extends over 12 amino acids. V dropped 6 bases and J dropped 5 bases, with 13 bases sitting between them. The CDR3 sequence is CSALSLYYGYTF. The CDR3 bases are TGCAGTGCCCTGTCCCTGTATTATGGCTACACCTTC.

Here the CDR3 reads CASRATEIYGQYF. The DNA for the CDR3 is TGTGCCAGCAGGGCGACAGAGATATACGGGCAGTACTTC. The V gene is TRBV28, the J gene TRBJ2-5; D might be TRBD1 (5 bases). The CDR3 is 13 amino acids. CDR1 is MDHEN and CDR2 is SYDVKM in the germline V gene. Trimming stripped 6 bases from V and 11 bases from J, with 19 bases between.

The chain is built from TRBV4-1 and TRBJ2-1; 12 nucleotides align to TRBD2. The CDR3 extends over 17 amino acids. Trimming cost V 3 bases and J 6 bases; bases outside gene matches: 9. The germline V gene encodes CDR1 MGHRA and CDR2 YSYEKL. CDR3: CASSQSQTTSGGNEQFF. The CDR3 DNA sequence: TGCGCCAGCAGCCAGAGTCAAACGACTAGCGGGGGCAATGAGCAGTTCTTC.

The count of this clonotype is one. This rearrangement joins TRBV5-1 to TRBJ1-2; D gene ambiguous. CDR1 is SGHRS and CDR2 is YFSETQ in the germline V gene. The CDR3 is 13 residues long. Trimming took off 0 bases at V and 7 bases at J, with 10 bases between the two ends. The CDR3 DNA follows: TGCGCCAGCAGCTTGGCTTCGGATCGTGGCTACACCTTC. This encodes CASSLASDRGYTF.

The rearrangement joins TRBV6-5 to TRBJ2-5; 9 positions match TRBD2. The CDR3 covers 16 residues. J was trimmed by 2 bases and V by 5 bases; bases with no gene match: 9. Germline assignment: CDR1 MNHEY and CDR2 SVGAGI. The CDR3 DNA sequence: TGTGCCAGCAGTACGCTAGCGGGGAGGCCTCAAGAGACCCAGTACTTC. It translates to CASSTLAGRPQETQYF.

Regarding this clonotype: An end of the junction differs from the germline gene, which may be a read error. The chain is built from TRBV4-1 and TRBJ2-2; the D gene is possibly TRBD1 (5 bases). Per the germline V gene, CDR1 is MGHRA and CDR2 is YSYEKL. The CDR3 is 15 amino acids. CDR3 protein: CASGQGGTNTGELFF. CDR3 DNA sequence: TGCGCCAGCGGCCAGGGTGGGACGAACACCGGGGAGCTGTTTTTT.

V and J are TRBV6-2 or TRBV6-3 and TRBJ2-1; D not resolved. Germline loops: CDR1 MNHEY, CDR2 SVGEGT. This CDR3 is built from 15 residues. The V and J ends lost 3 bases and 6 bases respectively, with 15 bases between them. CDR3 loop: CASSYQATRGNEQFF. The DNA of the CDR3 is TGTGCCAGCAGTTATCAGGCGACGAGAGGCAATGAGCAGTTCTTC.

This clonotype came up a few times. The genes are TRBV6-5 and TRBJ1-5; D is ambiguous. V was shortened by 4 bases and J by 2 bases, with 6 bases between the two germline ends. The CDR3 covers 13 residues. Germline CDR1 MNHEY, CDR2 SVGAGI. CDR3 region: CASSSVGNQPQHF. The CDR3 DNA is TGTGCCAGCAGTTCGGTAGGCAATCAGCCCCAGCATTTT.

The CDR3 DNA is TGTGCCAGCAGCCGCGCGGGGACTCAAGAGACCCAGTACTTC. The encoded protein is CASSRAGTQETQYF. This sequence joins TRBV3-1 and TRBJ2-5, with D possibly TRBD2 on 6 matching bases. Germline CDR1 is LGHDT and CDR2 is YNNKEL (reference sequence). V was trimmed by 4 bases and J by 2 bases, leaving 11 bases between them. The CDR3 is 14 amino acids.

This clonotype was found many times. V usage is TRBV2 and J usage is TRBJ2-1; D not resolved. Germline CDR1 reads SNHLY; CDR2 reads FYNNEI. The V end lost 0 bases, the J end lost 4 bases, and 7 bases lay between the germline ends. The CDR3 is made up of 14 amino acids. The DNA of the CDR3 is TGTGCCAGCAGTGAAGCGCGCCGGTACAATGAGCAGTTCTTC. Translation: CASSEARRYNEQFF.

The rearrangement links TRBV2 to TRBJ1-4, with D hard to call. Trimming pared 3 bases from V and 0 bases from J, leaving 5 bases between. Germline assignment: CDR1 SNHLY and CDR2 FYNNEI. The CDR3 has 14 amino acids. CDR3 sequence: CASSERSTNEKLFF. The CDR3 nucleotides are TGTGCCAGCAGTGAGCGCTCAACTAATGAAAAACTGTTTTTT.

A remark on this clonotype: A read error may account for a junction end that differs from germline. The CDR3 DNA is TGTGCCAGTAGCCAAGGCAGGCGGGGGGGCACAGATACGCAGTATTTT. Protein: CASSQGRRGGTDTQYF. The rearrangement joins TRBV3-1 to TRBJ2-3; 8 bases map to TRBD2. Germline CDR1 and CDR2: LGHDT and YNNKEL (reference sequence). This CDR3 spans 16 amino acids.

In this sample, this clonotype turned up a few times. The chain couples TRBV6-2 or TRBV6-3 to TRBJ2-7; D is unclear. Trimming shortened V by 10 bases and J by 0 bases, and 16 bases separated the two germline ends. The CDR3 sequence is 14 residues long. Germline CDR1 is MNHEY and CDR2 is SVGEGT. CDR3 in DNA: TGTGCCACCCTACAACGTGGCGTCTCCTACGAGCAGTACTTC. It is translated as CATLQRGVSYEQYF.

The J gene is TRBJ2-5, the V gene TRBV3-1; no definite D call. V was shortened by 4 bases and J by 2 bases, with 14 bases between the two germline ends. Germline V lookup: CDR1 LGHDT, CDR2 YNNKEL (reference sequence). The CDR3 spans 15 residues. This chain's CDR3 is CASSRIRVLQETQYF. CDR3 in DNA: TGTGCCAGCAGCCGAATCCGGGTGCTACAAGAGACCCAGTACTTC.

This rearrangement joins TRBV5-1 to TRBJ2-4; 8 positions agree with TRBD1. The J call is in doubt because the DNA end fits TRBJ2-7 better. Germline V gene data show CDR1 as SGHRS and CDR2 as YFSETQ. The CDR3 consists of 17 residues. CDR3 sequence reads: CASSFQPPGQAYYEQYF. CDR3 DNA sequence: TGCGCCAGCAGCTTTCAGCCCCCGGGACAGGCTTACTACGAGCAGTACTTC.

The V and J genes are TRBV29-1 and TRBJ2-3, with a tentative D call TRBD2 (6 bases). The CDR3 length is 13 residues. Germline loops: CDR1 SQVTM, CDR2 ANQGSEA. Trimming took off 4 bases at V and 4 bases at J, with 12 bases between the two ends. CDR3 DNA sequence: TGCAGCGTTGCTCCCGGGAGAGCAGATACGCAGTATTTT. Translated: CSVAPGRADTQYF.

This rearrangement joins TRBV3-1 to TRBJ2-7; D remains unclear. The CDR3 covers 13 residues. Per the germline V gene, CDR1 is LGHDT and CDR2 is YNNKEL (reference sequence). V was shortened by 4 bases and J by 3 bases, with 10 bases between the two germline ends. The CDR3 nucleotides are TGTGCCAGCAGCCCTCGCGCAGACTACGAGCAGTACTTC. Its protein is CASSPRADYEQYF.

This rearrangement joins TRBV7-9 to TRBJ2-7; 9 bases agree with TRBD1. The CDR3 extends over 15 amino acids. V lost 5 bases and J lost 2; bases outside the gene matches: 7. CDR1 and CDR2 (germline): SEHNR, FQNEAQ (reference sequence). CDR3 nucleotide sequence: TGTGCCAGCAGCCCATTGACAGGGGGGGCCTACGAGCAGTACTTC. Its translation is CASSPLTGGAYEQYF.

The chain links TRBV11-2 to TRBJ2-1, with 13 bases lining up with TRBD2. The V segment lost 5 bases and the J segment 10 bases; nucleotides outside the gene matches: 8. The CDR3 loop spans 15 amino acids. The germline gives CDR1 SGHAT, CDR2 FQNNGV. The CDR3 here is CASSPGLAGAWEQFF. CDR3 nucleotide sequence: TGTGCCAGCAGCCCCGGACTAGCGGGGGCCTGGGAGCAGTTCTTC.